The source of this TCR beta chain is a study of shared clonotypes between healthy human individuals. Turning to this clone: Its antigen is undetermined.

Findings and caveats of the study: Among a handful of donors, around 5% of naive CD4 clonotypes were found in common.

This CDR3 is 12 amino acids long. Germline V CDR1 and CDR2: SGHDT, YYEEEE. The protocol was immunoSEQ multiplex PCR, while the TCRdb copy is restricted to in-frame clones and leaves out a portion. The sample includes millions of clones, over 85% of them seen just once. This sequence originates from a man younger than 35 in good health. The V gene is TRBV5-6, the J gene TRBJ2-5; maybe TRBD1 (6 bases). The J call is doubtful: the DNA matches TRBJ2-7 better. Sequencing was done on a sample of naive CD4+ T cells sorted from blood. Regarding subset: CD45RA+ positively selected. The CDR3: CASSRTDYEQYF. CDR3 in DNA: TGTGCCAGCAGCCGGACAGATTACGAGCAGTACTTC.